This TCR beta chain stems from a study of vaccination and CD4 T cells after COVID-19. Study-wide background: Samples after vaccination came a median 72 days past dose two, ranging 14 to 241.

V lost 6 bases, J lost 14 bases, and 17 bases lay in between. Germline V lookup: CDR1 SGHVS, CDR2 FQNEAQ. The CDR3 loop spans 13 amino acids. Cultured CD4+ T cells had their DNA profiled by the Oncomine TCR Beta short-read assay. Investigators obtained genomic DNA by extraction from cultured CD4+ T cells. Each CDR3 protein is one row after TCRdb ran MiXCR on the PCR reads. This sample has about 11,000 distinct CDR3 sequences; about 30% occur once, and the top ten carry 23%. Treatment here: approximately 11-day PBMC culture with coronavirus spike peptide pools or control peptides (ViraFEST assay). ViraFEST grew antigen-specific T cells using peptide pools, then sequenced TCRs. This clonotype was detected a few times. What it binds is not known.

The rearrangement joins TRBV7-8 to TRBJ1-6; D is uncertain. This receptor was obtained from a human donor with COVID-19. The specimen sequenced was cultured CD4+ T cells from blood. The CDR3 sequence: CASSSTTSGSLHF. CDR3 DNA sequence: TGTGCCAGCAGTTCAACTACCTCTGGATCCCTCCACTTT. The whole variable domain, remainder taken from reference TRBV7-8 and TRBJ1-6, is GAGVSQSPRYKVAKRGQDVALRCDPISGHVSLFWYQQALGQGPEFLTYFQNEAQLDKSGLPSDRFFAERPEGSVSTLKIQRTQQEDSAVYLCASSSTTSGSLHFGNGTRLTVT.